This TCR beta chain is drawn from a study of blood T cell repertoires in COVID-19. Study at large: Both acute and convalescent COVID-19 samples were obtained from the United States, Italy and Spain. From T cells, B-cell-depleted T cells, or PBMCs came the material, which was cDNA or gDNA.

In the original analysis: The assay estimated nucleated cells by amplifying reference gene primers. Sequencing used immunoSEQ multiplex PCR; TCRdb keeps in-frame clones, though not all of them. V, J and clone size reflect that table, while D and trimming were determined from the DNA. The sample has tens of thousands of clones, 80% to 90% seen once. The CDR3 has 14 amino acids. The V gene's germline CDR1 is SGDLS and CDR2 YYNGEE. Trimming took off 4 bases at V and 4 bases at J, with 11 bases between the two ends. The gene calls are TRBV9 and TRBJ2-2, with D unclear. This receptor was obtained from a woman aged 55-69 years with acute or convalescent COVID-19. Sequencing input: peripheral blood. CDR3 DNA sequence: TGTGCCAGCAGCCCTGAACTAACCACCGGGGAGCTGTTTTTT. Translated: CASSPELTTGELFF.